Following are 22 T cell receptor beta chains from one sample sequenced in a study of early T cells in non-severe SARS-CoV-2 infection (dated by TCRdb to about 2021). The receptor library was made with 5' RACE. TCRdb shows the sequencer as NextSeq 500. TCRdb reworked the public reads: Q25 trimming with fastp, MiXCR clone assembly, productive beta chains retained. Identical CDR3 proteins give one entry, which carries the most common genes and DNA. The sample table contains approximately 62,000 distinct CDR3 sequences; only one count was recorded for about an eighth of them. Over 3% of the sample goes to the ten largest clones. Sample: whole blood. Source of these receptors: an adult who was a healthcare worker with PCR-confirmed SARS-CoV-2 infection or an uninfected control (not recorded which).

This clonotype has at least ten counts. The chain uses TRBV27 and TRBJ1-5, with D perhaps matching TRBD1 (5 bases). The CDR3 consists of 14 residues. The V gene's germline CDR1 is MNHEY and CDR2 SMNVEV (reference sequence). The V gene lost 5 bases and the J gene lost 5 bases, with 13 bases spanning the gap. CDR3 loop: CASSPPGLYQPQHF. DNA for the CDR3: TGTGCCAGCAGTCCCCCAGGGTTGTATCAGCCCCAGCATTTT.

This clonotype was detected ten times or more. The rearrangement uses TRBV2 and TRBJ1-5, with TRBD1 matching over 8 bases. CDR1 and CDR2 from the germline V gene are SNHLY and FYNNEI. The CDR3 length is 15 residues. Losses at the gene ends were 4 bases for V and 0 bases for J; bases not matched to a gene: 2. The CDR3 DNA sequence: TGTGCCAGCAGTGCGGACAGGGCTAGCAATCAGCCCCAGCATTTT. It is translated as CASSADRASNQPQHF.

In its sample, this clonotype was seen a few times. The CDR3 DNA reads as TGTGCCAGCAGTTACTCGACGGGGGCCTACAATGAGCAGTTCTTC. Translating gives CASSYSTGAYNEQFF. The V and J genes are TRBV6-5 and TRBJ2-1; the D gene is possibly TRBD2 (6 bases). Between the trimmed V and J ends, which lost 0 bases and 2 bases, there was a span of 8 bases. CDR1 is MNHEY and CDR2 is SVGAGI in the germline V gene. The length of the CDR3 is 15 residues.

This clonotype was observed many times. This chain joins TRBV28 and TRBJ1-1; D gene unclear. V was clipped by 6 bases and J by 7 bases, with 18 bases between them. Germline V gene data show CDR1 as MDHEN and CDR2 as SYDVKM. There are 14 residues in the CDR3. CDR3 region: CASSSLRQVIEAFF. CDR3 sequence (DNA): TGTGCCAGCAGCAGTTTACGGCAGGTGATTGAAGCTTTCTTT.

At least ten counts were recorded for this clonotype. The CDR3 loop reads CASSESGLAGHNEQFF. The CDR3 DNA follows: TGTGCCAGCAGTGAGTCGGGGCTAGCGGGACACAATGAGCAGTTCTTC. The V and J genes are TRBV6-4 and TRBJ2-1; 9 bases map to TRBD2. The germline gives CDR1 MRHNA, CDR2 SNTAGT. The V gene end was trimmed by 3 bases and the J gene end by 5 bases; junction bases not matched to a gene: 8. The length of the CDR3 is 16 residues.

This clonotype was detected ten times or more. This chain joins TRBV20-1 and TRBJ2-7; 7 bases fit TRBD2. After removal of 6 bases from V and 3 bases from J, the junction contained 11 bases not matched to a gene. The CDR3 totals 14 residues. Germline values: CDR1 DFQATT, CDR2 SNEGSKA (reference sequence). Here the CDR3 DNA reads TGCAGTGCCCCAAGGAAGGCTAGCGGCTACGAGCAGTACTTC. The encoded protein is CSAPRKASGYEQYF.

This clonotype showed up just a few times. The chain carries TRBV20-1 and TRBJ2-7; D assignment may be TRBD1 or TRBD2 (6 bases each). The ends were cut back, 5 bases at V and 8 bases at J, with 22 bases in the middle. In germline, CDR1 is DFQATT, CDR2 SNEGSKA (reference sequence). This CDR3 spans 14 amino acids. The CDR3 region has the DNA TGCAGTGCTGCCCTTCCGGGGGCCCCTGGAAAGCAGTACTTC. This gives the protein CSAALPGAPGKQYF.

In its sample, this clonotype was seen a few times. This rearrangement joins TRBV27 to TRBJ2-1, with D perhaps assigned TRBD1 or TRBD2 (5 bases each). This CDR3 region has 14 residues. Trimming cost V 6 bases and J 8 bases, with 17 bases left between them. Germline CDR1 is MNHEY and CDR2 is SMNVEV (reference sequence). Written as DNA, the CDR3 is TGTGCCAGCAGCAGTCCGGGGCCTGAGCATGAGCAGTTCTTC. Translating it yields CASSSPGPEHEQFF.

The rearrangement joins TRBV5-4 to TRBJ2-3; 8 positions match TRBD2. CDR3 length: 14 amino acids. Germline trimming cut 2 bases from V and 5 bases from J; bases unmatched to any gene: 4. Looked up from germline, CDR1 is SGHNT and CDR2 is YYREEE (reference sequence). This CDR3 reads CASSLAGAGDTQYF. CDR3 nucleotides: TGTGCCAGCAGCTTAGCGGGAGCGGGAGATACGCAGTATTTT.

This clonotype was detected only a few times. The chain employs TRBV20-1 and TRBJ2-5, with 7 bases identical to TRBD1. J was trimmed by 4 bases and V by 1 base; bases with no gene match: 6. The germline gives CDR1 DFQATT, CDR2 SNEGSKA (reference sequence). This CDR3 region has 14 residues. DNA of the CDR3: TGCAGTGCTAGAGTCGGGACAGTACTAGAGACCCAGTACTTC. As protein: CSARVGTVLETQYF.

This chain uses TRBV6-2 or TRBV6-3 with TRBJ2-5; TRBD2 aligns across 12 bases. The CDR3 consists of 16 residues. The germline gives CDR1 MNHEY, CDR2 SVGEGT. V shed 2 bases and J 4 bases; nucleotides not matched to a gene: 5. CDR3 residues: CASSYPPGLAGETQYF. CDR3 DNA: TGTGCCAGCAGTTACCCGCCGGGACTAGCGGGAGAGACCCAGTACTTC.

V and J are TRBV6-5 and TRBJ2-7; a possible D gene is TRBD1 (5 bases). There are 14 residues in the CDR3. Trimming took off 2 bases at V and 6 bases at J, with 14 bases between the two ends. Germline assignment: CDR1 MNHEY and CDR2 SVGAGI. The CDR3 DNA is TGTGCCAGCAGTTACACTCCTCAGGGTGGCGAGCAGTACTTC. It codes for CASSYTPQGGEQYF.

This clonotype was seen only a few times. The V call is TRBV11-2, the J call TRBJ2-3, with D possibly TRBD2 on 5 matching bases. Germline V lookup: CDR1 SGHAT, CDR2 FQNNGV. V dropped 3 bases and J dropped 6 bases, with 13 bases sitting between them. The CDR3 consists of 14 residues. CDR3 protein: CASSFLAGADTQYF. Written as DNA, the CDR3 is TGTGCCAGCAGCTTCCTCGCGGGCGCGGATACGCAGTATTTT.

This clonotype was observed a handful of times. The genes are TRBV7-9 and TRBJ2-3, with TRBD1 identical over 8 bases. Germline values: CDR1 SEHNR, CDR2 FQNEAQ (reference sequence). CDR3 length equals 16 residues. Trimming took 5 bases from V and 4 from J; bases not matched to a gene: 11. The CDR3 here is CASSPRGRGRADTQYF. CDR3 sequence (DNA): TGTGCCAGCAGCCCAAGGGGCAGGGGGCGCGCAGATACGCAGTATTTT.

This clonotype occurred a few times. This chain joins TRBV5-5 and TRBJ2-7; TRBD1 aligns across 9 bases. CDR3 size: 16 residues. J gave up 7 bases and V 3 bases, and 14 bases lay outside the gene matches. Germline lookup yields CDR1 SGHKS and CDR2 YYEKEE (reference sequence). DNA for the CDR3: TGTGCCAGCAGCTACCGGTGGGGACAGGGAAGAGGAGAGCAGTACTTC. It translates to CASSYRWGQGRGEQYF.

This rearrangement joins TRBV29-1 to TRBJ2-7; no definite D call. The CDR3 length is 11 residues. Germline V gives CDR1 SQVTM, CDR2 ANQGSEA. The V end was cut by 7 bases, the J end by 6 bases, with 13 bases between. CDR3 DNA: TGCAGCGCCCATTCCGACGGCGAGCAGTACTTC. This encodes CSAHSDGEQYF.

This clonotype was counted many times. The chain uses TRBV5-5 and TRBJ2-7; D could derive from TRBD1 or TRBD2 (5 bases each). Germline V gene lookup returns CDR1 SGHKS and CDR2 YYEKEE (reference sequence). Trimming removed 5 bases at V and 9 bases at J, with 12 bases between. CDR3 size: 11 residues. The CDR3: CASRAWGPQYF. Here the CDR3 DNA reads TGTGCCAGCAGGGCTTGGGGACCGCAGTACTTC.

This clonotype was counted at least ten times. The CDR3: CSARDWSYEQYF. The CDR3 DNA reads TGCAGTGCTAGAGATTGGAGCTACGAGCAGTACTTC. The genes are TRBV20-1 and TRBJ2-7; D gene ambiguous. The germline V gene has CDR1 DFQATT and CDR2 SNEGSKA (reference sequence). Trimming left V 0 bases short and J 3 bases short, with 6 bases between. The CDR3 is 12 amino acids.

In this sample, this clonotype turned up many times. CDR3 protein: CASSRGGPEAFF. The CDR3, as DNA: TGTGCCAGCTCACGAGGGGGCCCTGAAGCTTTCTTT. V is TRBV28 and J is TRBJ1-1; 7 positions agree with TRBD1. In germline, CDR1 is MDHEN, CDR2 SYDVKM. J gave up 6 bases and V 8 bases, and 6 bases lay outside the gene matches. CDR3 length equals 12 residues. The full variable domain, completed using reference TRBV28 and TRBJ1-1, is DVKVTQSSRYLVKRTGEKVFLECVQDMDHENMFWYRQDPGLGLRLIYFSYDVKMKEKGDIPEGYSVSREKKERFSLILESASTNQTSMYLCASSRGGPEAFFGQGTRLTVV.

The sample holds many counts of this clonotype. The chain joins TRBV7-3 to TRBJ1-1; perhaps TRBD1 as D (5 bases). This CDR3 spans 15 amino acids. The germline V gene has CDR1 SGHTA and CDR2 FQGTGA. Trimming took 0 bases from V and 3 from J, leaving 11 bases between them. The CDR3 is CASSLTPLGDTEAFF. The CDR3 DNA is TGTGCCAGCAGCTTAACTCCTTTAGGGGACACTGAAGCTTTCTTT.

This clonotype has a count of ten or more. V and J are TRBV29-1 and TRBJ2-2; 9 bases are shared with TRBD2. This CDR3 contains 14 residues. V was clipped by 5 bases and J by 0 bases; unmatched bases: 1. Germline assignment: CDR1 SQVTM and CDR2 ANQGSEA. CDR3 nucleotides: TGCAGCGTTTCTAGCGGGACGAACACCGGGGAGCTGTTTTTT. It translates to CSVSSGTNTGELFF.

The chain carries TRBV20-1 and TRBJ2-3; D perhaps matches TRBD1 (5 bases). Trimming pared 0 bases from V and 1 base from J, leaving 14 bases between. This CDR3 spans 16 amino acids. CDR1 and CDR2 (germline): DFQATT, SNEGSKA (reference sequence). In DNA form, the CDR3 reads TGCAGTGCTAGAGATTCCCGCCAGGGTGGCACAGATACGCAGTATTTT. Amino acid sequence: CSARDSRQGGTDTQYF.